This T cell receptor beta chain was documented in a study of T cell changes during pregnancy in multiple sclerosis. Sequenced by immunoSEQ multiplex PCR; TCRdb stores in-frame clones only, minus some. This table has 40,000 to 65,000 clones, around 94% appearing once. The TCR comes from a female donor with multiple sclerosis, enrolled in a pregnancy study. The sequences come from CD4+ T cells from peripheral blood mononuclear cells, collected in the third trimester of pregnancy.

CDR3 nucleotides: TGCGCCAGCAGCTCCCTGACAGGCGGGAATGAAAAACTGTTTTTT. Translating it yields CASSSLTGGNEKLFF. The rearrangement links TRBV5-1 to TRBJ1-4; possibly TRBD1 for D (6 bases). This CDR3 comprises 15 residues. Per the germline V gene, CDR1 is SGHRS and CDR2 is YFSETQ. V was shortened by 3 bases and J by 5 bases, with 14 bases between the two germline ends.